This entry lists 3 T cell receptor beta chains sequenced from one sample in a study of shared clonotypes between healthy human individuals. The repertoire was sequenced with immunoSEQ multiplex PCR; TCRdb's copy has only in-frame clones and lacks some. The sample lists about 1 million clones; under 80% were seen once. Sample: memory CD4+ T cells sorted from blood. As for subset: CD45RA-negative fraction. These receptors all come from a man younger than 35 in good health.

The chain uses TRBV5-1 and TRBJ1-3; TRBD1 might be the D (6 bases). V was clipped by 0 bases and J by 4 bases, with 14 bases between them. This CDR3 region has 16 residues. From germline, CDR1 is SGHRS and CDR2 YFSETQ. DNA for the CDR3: TGCGCCAGCAGCTTGGATATCAGGGGTTTGGGAAACACCATATATTTT. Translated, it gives CASSLDIRGLGNTIYF.

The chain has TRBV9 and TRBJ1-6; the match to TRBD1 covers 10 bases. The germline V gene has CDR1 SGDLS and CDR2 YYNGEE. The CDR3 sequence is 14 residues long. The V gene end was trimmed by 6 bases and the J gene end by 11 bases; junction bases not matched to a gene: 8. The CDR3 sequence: CASTSGTGETPLHF. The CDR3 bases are TGTGCCAGCACCTCCGGGACAGGGGAAACACCCCTCCACTTT.

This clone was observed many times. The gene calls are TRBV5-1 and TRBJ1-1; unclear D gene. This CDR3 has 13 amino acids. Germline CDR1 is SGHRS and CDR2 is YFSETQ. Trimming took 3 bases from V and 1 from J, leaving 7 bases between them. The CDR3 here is CASSSPGNTEAFF. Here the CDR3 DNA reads TGCGCCAGCAGCTCACCGGGGAACACTGAAGCTTTCTTT.